This T cell receptor beta chain was sequenced during a study of cytomegalovirus exposure and HLA in healthy donors. Broader study findings: Reportedly, fewer N-insertions than the roughly 700-donor mean appeared in an Asian-associated ancestry cluster in a later analysis. The study had only CMV serostatus as immune exposure information. According to an earlier analysis, most TCR beta V segments yielded productive rearrangements about 87% or about 30% of the time. From TCR beta sequences, most subjects' HLA-A and HLA-B alleles were reportedly predicted accurately.

On this clone: Its antigen is not identified.

The PCR ran on 60 Vbeta and 13 Jbeta primers. The protocol was immunoSEQ multiplex PCR, while the TCRdb copy is restricted to in-frame clones and leaves out a portion. The repertoire holds about 120,000 clones, with over 70% as singletons. Germline V gives CDR1 SNHLY, CDR2 FYNNEI. The CDR3 has 16 amino acids. V lost 2 bases to trimming and J lost 0 bases, with 11 bases between them. The TCR sequence derives from a female donor in good health and CMV-seronegative. The chain employs TRBV2 and TRBJ2-1; D is ambiguous. The sequencing input was PBMCs. CDR3 DNA sequence: TGTGCCAGCAGTGAACGAGTCCCCACCTCCTACAATGAGCAGTTCTTC. Translating gives CASSERVPTSYNEQFF.